The next 28 T cell receptor beta chains were all read from a single sample in a study of blood T cells in healthy people across ages. A second 7 to 11 cycle PCR used barcoded and J-beta primers. Each CDR3 protein is one row after TCRdb ran MiXCR on the 5' RACE reads. The sample has 780,000 or so distinct CDR3 sequences, around 50% seen once. Specimen: blood. Receptors originate from a middle-aged man in good health.

This chain uses TRBV5-4 with TRBJ1-2; perhaps TRBD1 as D (6 bases). V gave up 3 bases and J gave up 4 bases, with 22 bases separating them. This CDR3 region has 17 residues. CDR1 is SGHNT, CDR2 YYREEE, per germline (reference sequence). CDR3 in DNA: TGTGCCAGCAGCTCGACGGGGTGGCAGGGGAAAGGCTATGGCTACACCTTC. Translated, it gives CASSSTGWQGKGYGYTF.

This clonotype was counted between two and nine times. The chain links TRBV5-1 to TRBJ1-2, with D unclear. The V end lost 0 bases, the J end lost 2 bases, and 8 bases lay between the germline ends. Germline loops: CDR1 SGHRS, CDR2 YFSETQ. This CDR3 region has 14 residues. CDR3: CASSLDNGNYGYTF. In nucleotides, the CDR3 is TGCGCCAGCAGCTTGGATAACGGCAACTATGGCTACACCTTC.

The V and J genes are TRBV4-1 and TRBJ1-1, with D possibly being TRBD1 (6 bases). CDR3 length equals 13 residues. The V gene lost 3 bases and the J gene lost 6 bases, with 11 bases spanning the gap. Germline V CDR1 and CDR2: MGHRA, YSYEKL. In DNA, the CDR3 is TGCGCCAGCAGCCAGACCAGGGGATCTGAAGCTTTCTTT. Its protein is CASSQTRGSEAFF.

In this sample, this clonotype turned up a few times. The J gene is TRBJ2-1, the V gene TRBV20-1; D call uncertain. Trimming removed 0 bases from V and 3 bases from J, with 9 bases in between. The CDR3 is made up of 14 amino acids. CDR1 and CDR2 (germline): DFQATT, SNEGSKA (reference sequence). CDR3 sequence (DNA): TGCAGTGCTAGAGATACTGCGAGCTACAATGAGCAGTTCTTC. It is translated as CSARDTASYNEQFF.

The gene calls are TRBV5-1 and TRBJ2-7; no definite D call. Between the trimmed V and J ends, which lost 1 base and 0 bases, there was a span of 8 bases. Germline loops: CDR1 SGHRS, CDR2 YFSETQ. The CDR3 length is 14 residues. CDR3 nucleotides: TGCGCCAGCAGCTTGTACTTGAGCTCCTACGAGCAGTACTTC. This translates into CASSLYLSSYEQYF.

V gene TRBV20-1 combines with J gene TRBJ2-1, with TRBD2 matching 14 bases. This CDR3 is built from 20 residues. Germline V gene sequence: CDR1 DFQATT, CDR2 SNEGSKA (reference sequence). V lost 5 bases to trimming and J lost 0 bases; unmatched junction nucleotides: 15. This CDR3 reads CSAERLAGGTTASSYNEQFF. CDR3 nucleotide sequence: TGCAGTGCTGAACGACTAGCGGGGGGGACAACCGCGAGCTCCTACAATGAGCAGTTCTTC.

The V gene is TRBV10-3, the J gene TRBJ2-1; weak D call: TRBD2 (7 bases). The ends were cut back, 3 bases at V and 6 bases at J, with 21 bases in the middle. Germline V CDR1 and CDR2: ENHRY, SYGVKD. The CDR3 has 17 amino acids. CDR3 coding DNA: TGTGCCATCAGTGACCCCTTAGGGGGGGGCTATCTCAATGAGCAGTTCTTC. Its protein is CAISDPLGGGYLNEQFF.

This sequence joins TRBV4-3 and TRBJ2-3; 9 bases match TRBD1. The V and J ends lost 1 base and 2 bases, in that order; junction bases with no gene match: 16. Germline loops: CDR1 LGHNA, CDR2 YSLEER. The CDR3 has 20 residues. The CDR3 nucleotides are TGCGCCAGCAGCCAAGCCGACCGTGCACCCGGGACAGGGTACACAGATACGCAGTATTTT. Its protein product is CASSQADRAPGTGYTDTQYF.

The chain has TRBV4-3 and TRBJ2-1; unclear D gene. Germline CDR1 reads LGHNA; CDR2 reads YSLEER. The CDR3 is 15 residues long. Trimming removed 0 bases at V and 4 bases at J, with 10 bases between. The CDR3 spells CASSQDGLKYNEQFF. CDR3 sequence (DNA): TGCGCCAGCAGCCAAGATGGTCTGAAGTACAATGAGCAGTTCTTC.

The chain employs TRBV27 and TRBJ2-2; D may be TRBD1 or TRBD2 (5 bases each). The CDR3 contains 15 residues. Germline V gene lookup returns CDR1 MNHEY and CDR2 SMNVEV (reference sequence). The V end was cut by 5 bases, the J end by 3 bases, with 13 bases between. The CDR3 DNA sequence: TGTGCCAGCAGTAGGGACGCCGCCGACACCGGGGAGCTGTTTTTT. It specifies CASSRDAADTGELFF.

This chain connects TRBV6-1 to TRBJ2-7; D perhaps matches TRBD2 (5 bases). The end of the DNA fits TRBJ2-4 better, so the J call may be wrong. Germline loops: CDR1 MNHNS, CDR2 SASEGT. CDR3 length: 12 residues. The CDR3 DNA follows: TGTGCCAGCAACCGGGGAAAAAACATTCAGTACTTC. This codes for CASNRGKNIQYF.

The chain combines TRBV11-3 with TRBJ2-1; maybe TRBD2 (5 bases). The V and J ends lost 5 bases and 3 bases respectively, with 11 bases between them. The CDR3 spans 14 residues. Germline CDR1 and CDR2: SGHNT and YENEEA. CDR3 residues: CASSPRAGYNEQFF. The CDR3 DNA reads as TGTGCCAGCAGCCCGAGGGCAGGCTACAATGAGCAGTTCTTC.

The chain joins TRBV7-2 to TRBJ2-7; the D is unclear. Trimming cost V 5 bases and J 0 bases, with 11 bases left between them. The length of the CDR3 is 14 residues. Germline CDR1 reads SGHTA; CDR2 reads FQGNSA. This CDR3 is CASSDRPFSYEQYF. In DNA, the CDR3 is TGTGCCAGCAGCGACCGTCCCTTCTCCTACGAGCAGTACTTC.

CDR3 DNA: TGTGCCACCAGCAGAGGTGGGACAGATGGCTACACCTTC. Amino acids: CATSRGGTDGYTF. The chain combines TRBV15 with TRBJ1-2; 7 nucleotides line up with TRBD1. The V and J ends lost 1 base and 6 bases, in that order; junction bases with no gene match: 2. The CDR3 totals 13 residues. Per the germline V gene, CDR1 is LNHNV and CDR2 is YYDKDF (reference sequence). The full variable domain, its missing parts supplied by reference TRBV15 and TRBJ1-2, is DAMVIQNPRYQVTQFGKPVTLSCSQTLNHNVMYWYQQKSSQAPKLLFHYYDKDFNNEADTPDNFQSRRPNTSFCFLDIRSPGLGDTAMYLCATSRGGTDGYTFGSGTRLTVV.

V usage is TRBV6-1 and J usage is TRBJ2-3; D is unresolved. This CDR3 spans 13 amino acids. Between the trimmed V and J ends, which lost 6 bases and 5 bases, there was a span of 12 bases. Germline V gene sequence: CDR1 MNHNS, CDR2 SASEGT. This chain's CDR3 is CASSSARVDTQYF. The DNA for the CDR3 is TGTGCCAGCAGCTCCGCCCGTGTAGATACGCAGTATTTT.

The chain carries TRBV7-9 and TRBJ1-5; D unresolved. V lost 4 bases and J lost 0, with 13 bases in between. In germline, CDR1 is SEHNR, CDR2 FQNEAQ (reference sequence). This CDR3 has 16 amino acids. The CDR3 loop reads CASSSANVASNQPQHF. Here the CDR3 DNA reads TGTGCCAGCAGCTCTGCAAATGTGGCTAGCAATCAGCCCCAGCATTTT.

This clonotype was seen only a few times. J is TRBJ2-3 and V is TRBV3-1; TRBD2 matches at 14 bases. Unmatched junction bases numbered 10, after V lost 4 bases and J lost 4 bases. Germline CDR1 and CDR2: LGHDT and YNNKEL (reference sequence). The CDR3 consists of 18 residues. The chain's CDR3 is CASSPERLAGGLADTQYF. CDR3 sequence (DNA): TGTGCCAGCAGCCCCGAGCGACTAGCGGGAGGGCTCGCAGATACGCAGTATTTT.

This clonotype was counted a few times. The rearrangement links TRBV14 to TRBJ2-3, with 8 positions matching TRBD2. CDR1 and CDR2 from the germline V gene are SGHDN and FVKESK. V dropped 1 base and J dropped 11; count of bases not matched to a gene: 14. There are 16 residues in the CDR3. The CDR3 is CASSQVQASGPLGQYF. In DNA form, the CDR3 reads TGTGCCAGCAGCCAAGTTCAGGCTAGCGGGCCTTTGGGGCAGTATTTT.

The chain joins TRBV27 to TRBJ2-5; D uncertain. CDR1 and CDR2 from the germline V gene are MNHEY and SMNVEV (reference sequence). CDR3 size: 16 residues. V gave up 5 bases and J gave up 11 bases, with 27 bases separating them. This CDR3 is CASSPNASKVAHEQYF. CDR3 nucleotide sequence: TGTGCCAGCAGTCCCAACGCATCAAAGGTTGCACATGAGCAGTACTTC.

This clonotype was detected once. The J gene is TRBJ2-3, the V gene TRBV7-2; TRBD2 might be the D (6 bases). The CDR3 sequence is 13 residues long. The V end lost 6 bases, the J end lost 6 bases, and 13 bases lay between the germline ends. Per germline, CDR1 SGHTA and CDR2 FQGNSA. The CDR3 DNA follows: TGTGCCAGCAGGGCGGGGAGCCTCGATACGCAGTATTTT. The encoded protein is CASRAGSLDTQYF.

The chain joins TRBV2 to TRBJ2-3, with D possibly matching TRBD2 (6 bases). V dropped 7 bases and J dropped 0 bases, with 23 bases sitting between them. The CDR3 has 18 residues. Germline CDR1 SNHLY, CDR2 FYNNEI. The CDR3 region is CASIVLANSGESTDTQYF. The CDR3 DNA sequence: TGTGCCAGCATCGTCCTAGCGAATTCGGGAGAAAGCACAGATACGCAGTATTTT.

This rearrangement joins TRBV6-2 or TRBV6-3 to TRBJ2-2, with D unresolved. Per germline, CDR1 MNHEY and CDR2 SVGEGT. V was pared by 7 bases and J by 7 bases, with 13 bases between. The CDR3 contains 13 residues. The CDR3, as DNA: TGTGCCAGCATACCACCTTGGGGCGGGGAGCTGTTTTTT. As protein: CASIPPWGGELFF.

The rearrangement links TRBV3-1 to TRBJ2-3, with 8 bases matching TRBD2. This CDR3 region has 14 residues. Germline assignment: CDR1 LGHDT and CDR2 YNNKEL (reference sequence). Losses at the gene ends were 4 bases for V and 5 bases for J; bases not matched to a gene: 5. Here the CDR3 DNA reads TGTGCCAGCAGCCGAGTTAGCGGGGAAGATACGCAGTATTTT. Protein sequence: CASSRVSGEDTQYF.

The chain links TRBV29-1 to TRBJ2-7, with D perhaps matching TRBD1 or TRBD2 (5 bases each). V lost 7 bases and J lost 0, with 10 bases in between. The CDR3 length is 12 residues. CDR1 is SQVTM and CDR2 is ANQGSEA in the germline V gene. CDR3 region: CSGGPGSYEQYF. CDR3 DNA: TGCAGCGGGGGACCGGGCTCCTACGAGCAGTACTTC.

This clonotype was counted at least ten times. The chain joins TRBV3-1 to TRBJ2-5, with no clear D. The DNA end is more similar to TRBJ2-7, so the J call may be wrong. The CDR3 has 11 amino acids. The germline V gene encodes CDR1 LGHDT and CDR2 YNNKEL (reference sequence). The CDR3 here is CASSQGNEQYF. The CDR3 coding sequence is TGTGCCAGCAGCCAAGGGAACGAGCAGTACTTC.

CDR3 nucleotides: TGCAGTGCTAGAGATCCGCAGCGGAACACTGAAGCTTTCTTT. Translation: CSARDPQRNTEAFF. The chain uses TRBV20-1 and TRBJ1-1; unclear D gene. The germline V and J ends were trimmed by 0 bases and 1 base, with 9 bases remaining between them. CDR1 DFQATT and CDR2 SNEGSKA come from the germline V gene (reference sequence). This CDR3 is 14 amino acids long.

A few counts support this clonotype. The V gene is TRBV7-9, the J gene TRBJ2-7; D not certain. V was shortened by 5 bases and J by 1 base, with 15 bases between the two germline ends. The germline V gene has CDR1 SEHNR and CDR2 FQNEAQ (reference sequence). The CDR3 consists of 15 residues. The CDR3 here is CASSHPTQKSYEQYF. The CDR3 nucleotides read TGTGCCAGCAGCCACCCAACGCAAAAATCCTACGAGCAGTACTTC.

A few counts support this clonotype. The chain has TRBV28 and TRBJ2-6, with D uncertain. The CDR3 runs to 14 residues. The germline gives CDR1 MDHEN, CDR2 SYDVKM. V was trimmed by 8 bases and J by 2 bases, leaving 10 bases between them. The CDR3 DNA sequence: TGTGCCAGCTTTCGAGCAGCTGGGGCCAACGTCCTGACTTTC. Translated: CASFRAAGANVLTF.